This TCR beta chain was sequenced during a study of regulatory T cells in long-lasting Graves disease. Points from the study as a whole: There was favoring of TRBV28, TRBJ1-2 and TRBJ2-5 in persistent disease.

Time point described: persistent/refractory GD, antithyroid drugs over 5 years with positive TRAb. The TCR library was prepared using RNA isolated from PBMCs. The CDR3 runs to 13 residues. CDR1 is SGHTA, CDR2 FQGNSA, per germline. Trimming left V 5 bases short and J 7 bases short, with 15 bases between. CDR3-region Arm-PCR and iRepertoire HTBI primers produced the TCR beta libraries. TCRdb re-called the multiplex PCR reads with MiXCR, one entry per CDR3 protein. In the table there are approximately 400,000 distinct CDR3 sequences, roughly 25% of which are singletons. This clonotype came up many times. Its antigen is as yet unknown.

Sequencing used peripheral blood mononuclear cells (PBMCs), obtained when the disease was refractory, from a patient treated with antithyroid drugs. The rearrangement links TRBV7-2 to TRBJ2-7, with D uncertain. The sequence derives from a middle-aged woman with Graves disease. CDR3 protein: CASSAVPVGEQYF. Written as DNA, the CDR3 is TGTGCCAGCAGCGCGGTTCCGGTTGGTGAGCAGTACTTC.